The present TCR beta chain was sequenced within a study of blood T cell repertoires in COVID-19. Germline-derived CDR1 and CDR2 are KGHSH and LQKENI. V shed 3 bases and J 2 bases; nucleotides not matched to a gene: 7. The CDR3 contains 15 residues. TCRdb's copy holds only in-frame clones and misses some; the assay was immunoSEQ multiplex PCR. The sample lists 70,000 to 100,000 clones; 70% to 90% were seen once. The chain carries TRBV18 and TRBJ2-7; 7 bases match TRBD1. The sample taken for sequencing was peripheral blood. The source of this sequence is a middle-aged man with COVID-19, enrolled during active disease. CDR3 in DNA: TGTGCCAGCTCACCCTCGACAGGGTACGCCTACGAGCAGTACTTC. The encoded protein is CASSPSTGYAYEQYF.